This record concerns one TCR beta chain sequence. The antigen remains undetermined. The read ends 3 residues early relative to the CDR3; the germline J gene fills the gap. These data come from a study of T cells in women clearing cervical HPV infection. Whole-study findings and limits: TRBV6-7 relative abundance averaged approximately 0.11% in cases and approximately 0.15% in controls. It is unknown whether associations predate infection; no effector/memory or HPV-specific sorting.

Germline values: CDR1 GTSNPN, CDR2 SVGIG (reference sequence). The CDR3 is 16 residues long. Some clones are missing from TCRdb's copy, which holds only in-frame ones; the method was immunoSEQ multiplex PCR. Its clone listing holds under 30,000 clones. This chain links TRBV30 with TRBJ1-2; D unresolved. The sequencing input was blood buffy coat. The receptor was isolated from a woman between 18 and 70 years old with a cervical HPV16 infection that either progressed to CIN3+ or cleared (not recorded which). The covered CDR3 bases are TGTGCCTGGAGACTCATAAATATAGCGGGAGGGAATGAC. Translation gives CAWRLINIAGGND. The complete CDR3 protein is CAWRLINIAGGNDYTF.